The present entry profiles one TCR beta chain with its context. Authors' processing steps: Researchers report that nucleated cell counts were estimated from reference gene primer amplification. Libraries were prepared by immunoSEQ multiplex PCR; TCRdb keeps only in-frame clonotypes and omits some of them. For V, J and clone size, that table is used; D and trimming come from the DNA. The profile shows a few hundred thousand clones, around 87% of them singletons. CDR3 length: 14 residues. V was trimmed by 6 bases and J by 4 bases, leaving 15 bases between them. Per germline, CDR1 MNHEY and CDR2 SMNVEV (reference sequence). The data derive from a study of blood T cell repertoires in COVID-19. Background on the study: Sample material is recorded as cDNA or gDNA derived from T cells, B-cell-depleted T cells, or PBMCs.

The Seattle site enrolled patients during active infection and followed them longitudinally. The source of this sequence is a woman in her forties with COVID-19, enrolled during active disease. Sequencing was performed on peripheral blood. The J gene is TRBJ1-2, the V gene TRBV27, with unresolved D. The CDR3 is CASSPRTRGYGYTF. The CDR3 bases are TGTGCCAGCAGCCCCCGGACCCGGGGCTATGGCTACACCTTC.